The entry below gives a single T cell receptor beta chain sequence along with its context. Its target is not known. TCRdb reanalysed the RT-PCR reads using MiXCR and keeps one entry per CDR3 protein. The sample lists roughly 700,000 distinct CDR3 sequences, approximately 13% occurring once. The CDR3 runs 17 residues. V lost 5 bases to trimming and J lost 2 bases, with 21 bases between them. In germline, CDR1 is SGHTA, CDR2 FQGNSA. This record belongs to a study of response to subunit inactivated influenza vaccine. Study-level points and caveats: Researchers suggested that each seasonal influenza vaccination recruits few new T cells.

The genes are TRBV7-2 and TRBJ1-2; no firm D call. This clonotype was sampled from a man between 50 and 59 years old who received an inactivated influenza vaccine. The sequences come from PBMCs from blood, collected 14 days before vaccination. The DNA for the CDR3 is TGTGCCAGCAGCACCCGCGAAAGCCCCTCTGGCAACTATGGCTACACCTTC. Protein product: CASSTRESPSGNYGYTF. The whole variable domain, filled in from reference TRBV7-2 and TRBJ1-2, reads GAGVSQSPSNKVTEKGKDVELRCDPISGHTALYWYRQSLGQGLEFLIYFQGNSAPDKSGLPSDRFSAERTGGSVSTLTIQRTQQEDSAVYLCASSTRESPSGNYGYTFGSGTRLTVV.